A selection of T cell receptor beta chains follows, all from one sample in a study of CD8+ T cells in alopecia areata. Produced via immunoSEQ multiplex PCR; TCRdb's table is partial and in-frame only. Counted here are more than 110,000 clones, around 50% occurring once; the ten biggest clones make up about 16%. The source material was CD8+ T cells sorted from blood, sampled at week 4, from a patient treated with tofacitinib. These receptors were taken from a human donor with alopecia areata. CDR3s include the opening cysteine and the closing phenylalanine or tryptophan. Each record gives: CDR3 DNA, CDR3 protein, clone size, J gene, D gene, V gene. The D gene is left open where the match is weak. Some rows have no size entry. The others give once, few or many, or a class for an expanded clone.

TGTGCCAGCAGCCAAGAAAGCGGGTACCTCCAAGAGACCCAGTACTTC CASSQESGYLQETQYF NA TRBJ2-5 NA TRBV4-2
TGTGCCAGCAGCCAAGAAGGTTGGGGGAACAACTATGGCTACACCTTC CASSQEGWGNNYGYTF NA TRBJ1-2 NA TRBV4-2
TGTGCCAGCAGTGGGTCCAACAGGGAGGACGAGCAGTACTTC CASSGSNREDEQYF NA TRBJ2-7 NA TRBV25-1
TGTGCCAGCGAACCGACAGATGGGGAGACCCAGTACTTC CASEPTDGETQYF NA TRBJ2-5 NA TRBV6-5
TGTGCCAGCAGCAGGGGGGACTCCTACAATGAGCAGTTCTTC CASSRGDSYNEQFF NA TRBJ2-1 NA TRBV6-4
TGCGCCAGCAGCCAGGTCGGGGGGGCGACCCAGTACTTC CASSQVGGATQYF NA TRBJ2-5 TRBD2 TRBV4-1
TGTGCCAGCAGTGAAGCGGTCAGGGGGCTCGAGGGCTACACCTTC CASSEAVRGLEGYTF many TRBJ1-2 TRBD1 TRBV2
TGTGCCAGCAACACCCGGGGGGGAAACACTGAAGCTTTCTTT CASNTRGGNTEAFF NA TRBJ1-1 NA TRBV27
TGTGCCATCAGTGAAGGGGGTCGTGGGGCCAACGTCCTGACTTTC CAISEGGRGANVLTF NA TRBJ2-6 NA TRBV10-3
TGTGCCAGCAGTTCTGACAGGGGACAAAATGGCTACACCTTC CASSSDRGQNGYTF many TRBJ1-2 TRBD1 TRBV6-5
TGTGCCATCGTACGATCAGGGGGCTACGAGCAGTACTTC CAIVRSGGYEQYF NA TRBJ2-7 TRBD1 TRBV2
TGCGCCAGCAGCCAAGATGAAGGAGGAGAGACCCAGTACTTC CASSQDEGGETQYF NA TRBJ2-5 NA TRBV4-1
TGTGCCAGCAGCGCCTCGACAGACTCTGGGGCCAACGTCCTGACTTTC CASSASTDSGANVLTF NA TRBJ2-6 NA TRBV9
TGCGCCAGCAGCCAAAATATAGCTTACGAGCAGTACTTC CASSQNIAYEQYF NA TRBJ2-7 NA TRBV4-1
TGCGCCAGCAGCGGGGGACAGACCTCTGGGGCCAACGTCCTGACTTTC CASSGGQTSGANVLTF NA TRBJ2-6 TRBD1 TRBV5-1
TGTGCCAGCAGCCAAGATACCGGGTATGGCTACACCTTC CASSQDTGYGYTF NA TRBJ1-2 NA TRBV4-2
TGTGCCAGCAGTTTACTAGGGGGTAATTCACCCCTCCACTTT CASSLLGGNSPLHF NA TRBJ1-6 NA TRBV27
TGTGCCTGGGTGGGAGGTACTTCGCTCAATGAGCAGTTCTTC CAWVGGTSLNEQFF few TRBJ2-1 NA TRBV30
TGTGCCAGCAGCTTAGCCGGACAGGGGGGCGAGGAGACCCAGTACTTC CASSLAGQGGEETQYF NA TRBJ2-5 TRBD1 TRBV13
TGTGCCAGCAGCTTGGGGCAGGGATTGTACATTCAGTACTTC CASSLGQGLYIQYF few TRBJ2-4 NA TRBV5-6
TGTGCCAGCAGCCTAACAACAGGGGCACTCAATGGGCAGTTCTTC CASSLTTGALNGQFF NA TRBJ2-1 TRBD1 TRBV5-6
TGTGCCAGCAGCGTAGATTCCGAAGAGACCCAGTACTTC CASSVDSEETQYF NA TRBJ2-5 NA TRBV9
TGTGCCAGCAGTGACCAAACAGCAAGGCGGTACTTC CASSDQTARRYF NA TRBJ2-7 NA TRBV25-1
TGCGCCAGCAGCCAAGTCAACAATGAGCAGTTCTTC CASSQVNNEQFF once TRBJ2-1 NA TRBV4-3
TGCGCCAGCAGCTTTTACAGGGTTGTAGGATCCTACGAGCAGTACTTC CASSFYRVVGSYEQYF NA TRBJ2-7 NA TRBV5-1
TGCGCCAGCAGCCAAGAGGACCTTACAACTAATGAAAAACTGTTTTTT CASSQEDLTTNEKLFF NA TRBJ1-4 NA TRBV4-3
TGTGCCAGCAGCTTAGAGGAAGTCGCTTTCTTT CASSLEEVAFF NA TRBJ1-1 NA TRBV13
TGCGCCAGCAGCTCGGGACAGGGACTCCTCGAGCAGTACTTC CASSSGQGLLEQYF few TRBJ2-7 TRBD1 TRBV5-1
TGTGCCAGCAGTCCCTCCGGGGCCAACGTCCTGACTTTC CASSPSGANVLTF once TRBJ2-6 NA TRBV27
TGTGCCAGTAGGGACACAGGGGAAACCTACGAGCAGTACTTC CASRDTGETYEQYF NA TRBJ2-7 TRBD1 TRBV19
TGCGCCAGCAGCCAAGAAAGGGGGATCACCGGGGAGCTGTTTTTT CASSQERGITGELFF NA TRBJ2-2 NA TRBV4-3
TGTGCCAGCAGCTCGGCCCCAGACACTGAAGCTTTCTTT CASSSAPDTEAFF NA TRBJ1-1 NA TRBV7-3